The rows below give T cell receptor beta chains drawn from one sample of a study of blood T cell repertoires in COVID-19. Assay used: immunoSEQ multiplex PCR; TCRdb lists only in-frame clones, some missing. The table shows 150,000 to 200,000 clones, with roughly 79% occurring only once. Sequencing was performed on peripheral blood. All receptors derive from an elderly woman with acute or convalescent COVID-19. Both conserved end residues are part of each CDR3. A D gene is named only where the DNA matches it firmly. Expanded clones get a size class; other rows say once, few or many, or leave the size out.

j_call d_call v_call clone_size cdr3_nt cdr3_aa
TRBJ1-1 . TRBV30 . TGTGCCTGGACCCAGGGGAACACTGAAGCTTTCTTT CAWTQGNTEAFF
TRBJ1-1 TRBD1 TRBV19 . TGTGCCTGCCAGGGACAGCTAGACACTGAAGCTTTCTTT CACQGQLDTEAFF
TRBJ1-2 . TRBV21-1 . TGTGCCAGCAGCAAAGGGGGCTCTGGCTACACCTTC CASSKGGSGYTF
TRBJ2-7 TRBD2 TRBV19 . TGTGCCAGTAGTACTACTAGCGGGAGACTCTACGAGCAGTACTTC CASSTTSGRLYEQYF
TRBJ2-1 TRBD2 TRBV5-4 . TGTGCCAGCAGCTTGGGACTAGCGGGAGGGCCAAGCTCCTACAATGAGCAGTTCTTC CASSLGLAGGPSSYNEQFF
TRBJ1-1 TRBD1 TRBV5-6 . TGTGCCAGCAGCTTGGACAGGGGGCCCACGAACACTGAAGCTTTCTTT CASSLDRGPTNTEAFF
TRBJ2-7 . TRBV5-1 . TGCGCCAGCAGTTCGGACAGCATATCCTACGAGCAGTACTTC CASSSDSISYEQYF
TRBJ1-1 . TRBV2 . TGTGCCAGCAGTCGGGAGGCGCGGGAAGCTTTCTTT CASSREAREAFF
TRBJ2-1 . TRBV6-6 . TGTGCCAGCAAGGACGGGAACGTTTGGTACAATGAGCAGTTCTTC CASKDGNVWYNEQFF
TRBJ2-4 . TRBV2 . TGTGCCAGCAGGGGCAGGCGCGGGGGCCTAGCCAAAAACATTCAGTACTTC CASRGRRGGLAKNIQYF
TRBJ1-6 . TRBV5-5 . TGTGCCAGCAGCTTGGTGAGCGGGGGAAGCTCCTATAATTCACCCCTCCACTTT CASSLVSGGSSYNSPLHF
TRBJ1-2 TRBD1 TRBV29-1 . TGCAGCGTTGTCCAGGGGGCCGAAACCTTC CSVVQGAETF
TRBJ2-1 TRBD2 TRBV9 . TGTGCCAGCAGCGTGGGACTAGCGGGTCCGGCGACCTACAATGAGCAGTTCTTC CASSVGLAGPATYNEQFF
TRBJ2-7 . TRBV7-9 few TGTGCCAGCAGCTCGTCCGGGGGAACAGGTGAGCAGTACTTC CASSSSGGTGEQYF
TRBJ2-7 . TRBV21-1 . TGTGCCAGCAGCAAAGTGAGGGTCCACGAGCAGTACTTC CASSKVRVHEQYF
TRBJ1-5 TRBD1 TRBV6-6 . TGTGCCAGCAGTCCACGAGGGACAGGGATCAATCAGCCCCAGCATTTT CASSPRGTGINQPQHF
TRBJ1-3 . TRBV21-1 . TGTGCCAGCAGCCCTCCCGACAGGGGATTAACTGGAAACACCATATATTTT CASSPPDRGLTGNTIYF
TRBJ1-2 . TRBV11-3 . TGTGCCAGCAGCTTACCTCGTCTGCGACAGAACTACTTCTATGGCTACACCTTC CASSLPRLRQNYFYGYTF
TRBJ2-3 . TRBV3-1/TRBV3-2 . TGTGCCAGCAGCCAAGGCGGAAGCACAGATACGCAGTATTTT CASSQGGSTDTQYF
TRBJ1-5 . TRBV7-9 . TGTGCCAGCAGCTTAGAAAGGGGTGATCAGCCCCAGCATTTT CASSLERGDQPQHF
TRBJ2-2 TRBD1 TRBV6-5 . TGTGCCAGCAGTTACGGGACAGGGGGTAACACCGGGGAGCTGTTTTTT CASSYGTGGNTGELFF
TRBJ1-1 TRBD1 TRBV29-1 once TGCAGCGTTGAACGCCACAGGGGCGAGGGCACTGAAGCTTTCTTT CSVERHRGEGTEAFF
TRBJ1-1 . TRBV5-4 . TGTGCCAGCAGCTTGGGCCCCAGGGAGGCCACTGAAGCTTTCTTT CASSLGPREATEAFF
TRBJ2-3 . TRBV30 . TGTGCCTGGAGTGTAGCAGGGACAGATACGCAGTATTTT CAWSVAGTDTQYF
TRBJ2-1 . TRBV4-3 . TGCGCCAGCAGCCAAGATGGCGCGGGTAAGGGCAATGAGCAGTTCTTC CASSQDGAGKGNEQFF
TRBJ1-2 . TRBV3-1/TRBV3-2 . TGTGCCAGCAGCCCCTTGGGGGCTGTCGGTGATGGCTACACCTTC CASSPLGAVGDGYTF
TRBJ2-6 . TRBV6-1 . TGTGCCAGCAGTGTCGAACAGGTGCGTGGGGCCAACGTCCTGACTTTC CASSVEQVRGANVLTF
TRBJ2-2 TRBD1 TRBV5-5 few TGTGCCAGCTCACGGACAGGCAGTAACACCGGGGAGCTGTTTTTT CASSRTGSNTGELFF
TRBJ1-1 . TRBV6-5 . TGTGCCAGCAGTTACTCGGCATTGCTAGGGAGGACTGAAGCTTTCTTT CASSYSALLGRTEAFF
TRBJ1-1 . TRBV10-3 . TGTGCCATCAGTGCTTCTTTAGTGAACACTGAAGCTTTCTTT CAISASLVNTEAFF
TRBJ2-1 TRBD1 TRBV10-2 . TGCGCCAGCAGACCCCGGACAGGAGGAATATTGGACTACAATGAGCAGTTCTTC CASRPRTGGILDYNEQFF
TRBJ2-1 . TRBV10-3 . TGTGCCATCAGTGCAGGGGCGCATTACAATGAGCAGTTCTTC CAISAGAHYNEQFF
TRBJ2-2 TRBD1 TRBV27 . TGTGCCAGCAGTCAAGGGACAGTCTACACCGGGGAGCTGTTTTTT CASSQGTVYTGELFF
TRBJ1-2 . TRBV9 . TGTGCCAGCAGCAGGACACAGCAACACTATGGCTACACCTTC CASSRTQQHYGYTF
TRBJ2-7 . TRBV7-8 . TGTGCCAGCAGCTTGCTCCGGGGAGGCTACGAGCAGTACTTC CASSLLRGGYEQYF
TRBJ2-7 . TRBV6-5 . TGTGCCAGCAGTTACTCACTCCAGGGCATCCACGAGCAGTACTTC CASSYSLQGIHEQYF
TRBJ2-5 TRBD2 TRBV10-3 . TGTGCCATCCGTCGGGGAGCGGGAGGCGGGGGGGGAGAGACCCAGTACTTC CAIRRGAGGGGGETQYF
TRBJ1-5 . TRBV19 . TGTGCCAGTAGTAGCGAGACTCCCAAGAGCAATCAGCCCCAGCATTTT CASSSETPKSNQPQHF
TRBJ1-4 TRBD1 TRBV27 . TGTGCCAGCAGCCGACAGGGTACTAATGAAAAACTGTTTTTT CASSRQGTNEKLFF
TRBJ1-5 TRBD1 TRBV27 . TGTGCCAGCAGGGAGGGGGGACAGAACAATCAGCCCCAGCATTTT CASREGGQNNQPQHF
TRBJ2-7 . TRBV29-1 . TGCAGCGGAAAGGGGCCCTCCTACGAGCAGTACTTC CSGKGPSYEQYF
TRBJ2-2 . TRBV6-5 . TGTGCCAGCAGTTACTCGAGGGCTGGGGGGTCCGGGGAGCTGTTTTTT CASSYSRAGGSGELFF
TRBJ2-6 . TRBV5-1 . TGCGCCAGCAGCTTTACGACCACAGCGGCCGGGGCCAACGTCCTGACTTTC CASSFTTTAAGANVLTF
TRBJ2-7 TRBD1 TRBV24-1 . TGTGCCACCAGTGATTTGAGGGACAGGGATCCCTACGAGCAGTACTTC CATSDLRDRDPYEQYF
TRBJ2-2 . TRBV5-1 . TGCGCCAGCACCACTATCCCAGTGAGGAACACCGGGGAGCTGTTTTTT CASTTIPVRNTGELFF